This is a list of T cell receptor beta chains from one sample in a study of shared clonotypes between healthy human individuals. Using immunoSEQ multiplex PCR, the repertoire was profiled, and TCRdb retains in-frame clones only, with some absent. Here the sample spans about 690,000 clones, less than 95% being singletons. What was sequenced was memory CD8+ T cells from PBMCs. The origin of the receptors is a man aged 18 to 29 in good health. Some clones in this sample may be carry-over from other donors' samples. CDR3s include the opening cysteine and the closing phenylalanine or tryptophan. Fields, in order: D gene, J gene, V gene, clone size, CDR3 DNA, CDR3 protein. The D gene is left open where the match is weak. Some rows mark clone size as missing; the rest say once, few, many or name a class of expanded clone.

NA,TRBJ2-1,TRBV7-8,few,TGTGCCAGCAGCTCGATCCAAGCGGGTTCACTAAATGAGCAGTTCTTC,CASSSIQAGSLNEQFF
TRBD1,TRBJ1-4,TRBV4-1,NA,TGCGCCAGCAGCCAACTTGTGTACTCCGGGACAGGGACAGAACTGTTTTTT,CASSQLVYSGTGTELFF
NA,TRBJ2-1,TRBV15,NA,TGTGCCACCAGCGAAACTAGAACCTCCTACAATGAGCAGTTCTTC,CATSETRTSYNEQFF
NA,TRBJ2-3,TRBV7-9,NA,TGTGCCAGCAGCTCGGACGGGGACTGGGATACGCAGTATTTT,CASSSDGDWDTQYF
NA,TRBJ2-7,TRBV6-6,few,TGTGCCAGCAGTTACTCGATAGCGAGCCCGTACGAGCAGTACTTC,CASSYSIASPYEQYF
NA,TRBJ1-2,TRBV5-1,NA,TGCGCCAGCAGCTTCTCAGGACCTGGTTTTTATGGCTACACCTTC,CASSFSGPGFYGYTF
NA,TRBJ1-2,TRBV7-9,NA,TGTGCCAGCAGCCAACCCGGGGGGGCAGGGCCCCACTATGGCTACACCTTC,CASSQPGGAGPHYGYTF
TRBD1,TRBJ2-2,TRBV7-6,NA,TGTGCCAGCAGCTTAGACAGGACGGGACAGACCGGGGAGCTGTTTTTT,CASSLDRTGQTGELFF
NA,TRBJ1-4,TRBV28,NA,TGTGCCAGCAGTTTAAGGGAGGAAAAACTGTTTTTT,CASSLREEKLFF
TRBD2,TRBJ2-7,TRBV5-4,NA,TGTGCCAGCAGCTTGAGGCGGGAGTCCAACTACGAGCAGTACTTC,CASSLRRESNYEQYF
NA,TRBJ2-7,TRBV11-3,once,TGTGCCAGCAGCGCCATCGGGACAATGGAGCAGTACTTC,CASSAIGTMEQYF
TRBD2,TRBJ2-7,TRBV11-2,NA,TGTGCCAGCAGGCCAGGACTAGCGGGAGACGAGCAGTACTTC,CASRPGLAGDEQYF
NA,TRBJ1-3,TRBV7-9,NA,TGTGCCAGCCAGGGTGGTTCCTCTGGAAACACCATATATTTT,CASQGGSSGNTIYF
NA,TRBJ1-6,TRBV6-6,once,TGTGCCAGCACCGAAGGAGGGGTAGCTAATTCACCCCTCCACTTT,CASTEGGVANSPLHF
NA,TRBJ2-1,TRBV4-2,NA,TGTGCCAGCAGCCAAAAACTACGGGACTCCTCGGGCCATGAGCAGTTCTTC,CASSQKLRDSSGHEQFF
TRBD2,TRBJ2-2,TRBV7-8,NA,TGTGCCAGCAGCCCGAAACCGGGACTACACACCGGGGAGCTGTTTTTT,CASSPKPGLHTGELFF
NA,TRBJ1-2,TRBV10-3,NA,TGTGCCATCAGGCCCGTGCTCCACGAAGTTGGCTACACCTTC,CAIRPVLHEVGYTF
NA,TRBJ2-7,TRBV28,NA,TGTGCCAGCAGTTTCACCAGGGAAATCTACGAGCAGTACTTC,CASSFTREIYEQYF
NA,TRBJ2-7,TRBV10-3,NA,TGTGCCATCAGTGAGGATAACAGGGTAATCGAGCAGTACTTC,CAISEDNRVIEQYF
TRBD2,TRBJ2-7,TRBV28,NA,TGTGCCAGCAGTTTGAGGACTAGCGGAGCTCACTACGAGCAGTACTTC,CASSLRTSGAHYEQYF
TRBD2,TRBJ2-7,TRBV27,NA,TGTGCCAGCAGTTCCGCAGGCCTAGCGGGCACCTACGAGCAGTACTTC,CASSSAGLAGTYEQYF
TRBD2,TRBJ2-7,TRBV28,NA,TGTGCCAGCACCTCGGGACTAGCGGTCCCCTACGAGCAGTACTTC,CASTSGLAVPYEQYF
NA,TRBJ1-2,TRBV19,NA,TGTGCCAGTAGTATAGGCCGATATGGCTACACCTTC,CASSIGRYGYTF
NA,TRBJ1-5,TRBV28,NA,TGTGCCAGCAGTTTTTGGTCAGCCTACTATAGCAATCAGCCCCAGCATTTT,CASSFWSAYYSNQPQHF
NA,TRBJ2-1,TRBV15,NA,TGTGCCACCAGGGAGCGGGATGAGCAGTTCTTC,CATRERDEQFF